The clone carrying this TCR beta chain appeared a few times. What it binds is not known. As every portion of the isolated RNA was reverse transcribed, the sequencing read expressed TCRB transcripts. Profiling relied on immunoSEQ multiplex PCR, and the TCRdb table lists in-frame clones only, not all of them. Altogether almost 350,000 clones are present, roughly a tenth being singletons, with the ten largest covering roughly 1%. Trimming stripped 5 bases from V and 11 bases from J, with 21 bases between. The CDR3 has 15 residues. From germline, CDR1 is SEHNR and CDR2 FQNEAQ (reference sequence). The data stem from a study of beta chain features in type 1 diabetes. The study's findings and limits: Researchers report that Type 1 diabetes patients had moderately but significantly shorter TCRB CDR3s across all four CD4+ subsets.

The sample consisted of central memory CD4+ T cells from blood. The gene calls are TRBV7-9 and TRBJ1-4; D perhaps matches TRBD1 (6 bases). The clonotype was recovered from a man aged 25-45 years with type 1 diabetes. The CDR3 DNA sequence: TGTGCCAGCAGCCCGCCTGACAGGCAGTACAATAAACTGTTTTTT. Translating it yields CASSPPDRQYNKLFF.